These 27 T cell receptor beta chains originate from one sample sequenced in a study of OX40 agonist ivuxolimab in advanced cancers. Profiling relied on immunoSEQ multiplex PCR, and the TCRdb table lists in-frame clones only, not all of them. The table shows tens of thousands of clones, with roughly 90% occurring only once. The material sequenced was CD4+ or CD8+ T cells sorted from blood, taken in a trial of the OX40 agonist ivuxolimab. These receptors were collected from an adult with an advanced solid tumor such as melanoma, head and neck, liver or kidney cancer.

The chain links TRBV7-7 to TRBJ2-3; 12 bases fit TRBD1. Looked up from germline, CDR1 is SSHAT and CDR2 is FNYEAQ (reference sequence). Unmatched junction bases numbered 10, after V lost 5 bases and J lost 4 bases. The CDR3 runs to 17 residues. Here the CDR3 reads CASSASGTGGWSDTQYF. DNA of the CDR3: TGTGCCAGCAGCGCATCCGGGACAGGGGGCTGGTCAGATACGCAGTATTTT.

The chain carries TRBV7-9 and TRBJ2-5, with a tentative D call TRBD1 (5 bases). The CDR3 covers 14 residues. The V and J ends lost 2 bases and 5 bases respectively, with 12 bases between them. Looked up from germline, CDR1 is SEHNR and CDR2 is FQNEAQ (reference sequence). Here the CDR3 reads CASSLRERGETQYF. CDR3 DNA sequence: TGTGCCAGCAGCTTAAGGGAAAGGGGCGAGACCCAGTACTTC. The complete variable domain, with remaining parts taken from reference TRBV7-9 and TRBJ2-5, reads DTGVSQNPRHKITKRGQNVTFRCDPISEHNRLYWYRQTLGQGPEFLTYFQNEAQLEKSRLLSDRFSAERPKGSFSTLEIQRTEQGDSAMYLCASSLRERGETQYFGPGTRLLVL.

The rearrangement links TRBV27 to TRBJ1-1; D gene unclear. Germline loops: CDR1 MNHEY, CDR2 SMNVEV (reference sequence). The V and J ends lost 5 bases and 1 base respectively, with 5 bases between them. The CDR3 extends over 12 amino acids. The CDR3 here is CASSAGNTEAFF. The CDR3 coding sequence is TGTGCCAGCAGTGCAGGGAACACTGAAGCTTTCTTT.

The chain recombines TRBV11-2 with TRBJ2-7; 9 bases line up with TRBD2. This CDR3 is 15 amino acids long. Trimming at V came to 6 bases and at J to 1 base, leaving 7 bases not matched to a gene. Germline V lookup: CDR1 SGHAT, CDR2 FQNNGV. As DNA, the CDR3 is TGTGCCAGCAGTTCCGGGACTAGCCTATCCTACGAGCAGTACTTC. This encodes CASSSGTSLSYEQYF.

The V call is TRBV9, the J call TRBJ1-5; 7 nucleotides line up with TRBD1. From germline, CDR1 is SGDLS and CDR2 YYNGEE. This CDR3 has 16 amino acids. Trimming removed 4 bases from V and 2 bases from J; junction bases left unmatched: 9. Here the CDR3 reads CASSSFEGTGNQPQHF. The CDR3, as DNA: TGTGCCAGCAGCTCCTTCGAAGGGACAGGCAATCAGCCCCAGCATTTT.

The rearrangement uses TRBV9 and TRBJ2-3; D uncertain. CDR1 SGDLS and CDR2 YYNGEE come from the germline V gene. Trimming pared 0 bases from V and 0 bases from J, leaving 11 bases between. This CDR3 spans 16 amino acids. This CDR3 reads CASSVEGKPSTDTQYF. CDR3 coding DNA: TGTGCCAGCAGCGTAGAAGGGAAACCTAGCACAGATACGCAGTATTTT.

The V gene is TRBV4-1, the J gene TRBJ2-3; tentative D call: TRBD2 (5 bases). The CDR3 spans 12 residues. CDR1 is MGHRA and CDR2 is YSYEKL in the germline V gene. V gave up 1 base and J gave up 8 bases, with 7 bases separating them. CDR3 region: CASSQVGVTQYF. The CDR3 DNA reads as TGCGCCAGCAGCCAAGTCGGGGTTACGCAGTATTTT.

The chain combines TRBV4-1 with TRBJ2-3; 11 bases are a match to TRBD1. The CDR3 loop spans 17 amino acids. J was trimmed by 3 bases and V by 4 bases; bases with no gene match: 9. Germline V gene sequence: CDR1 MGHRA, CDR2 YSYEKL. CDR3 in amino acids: CASSPTLGQGATDTQYF. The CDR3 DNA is TGCGCCAGCAGCCCCACTCTAGGACAGGGGGCTACAGATACGCAGTATTTT.

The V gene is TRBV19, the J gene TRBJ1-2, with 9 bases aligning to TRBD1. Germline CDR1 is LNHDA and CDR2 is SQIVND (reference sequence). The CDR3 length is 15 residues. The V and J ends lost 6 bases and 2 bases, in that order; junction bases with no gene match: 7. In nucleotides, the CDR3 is TGTGCCAGTAGCAATCCGGGACAGGGCAACTATGGCTACACCTTC. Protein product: CASSNPGQGNYGYTF.

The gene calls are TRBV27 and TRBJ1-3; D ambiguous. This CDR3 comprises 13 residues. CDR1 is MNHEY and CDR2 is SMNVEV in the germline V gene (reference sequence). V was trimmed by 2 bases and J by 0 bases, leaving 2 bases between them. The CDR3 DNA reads TGTGCCAGCAGTTTAGGCTCTGGAAACACCATATATTTT. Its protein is CASSLGSGNTIYF.

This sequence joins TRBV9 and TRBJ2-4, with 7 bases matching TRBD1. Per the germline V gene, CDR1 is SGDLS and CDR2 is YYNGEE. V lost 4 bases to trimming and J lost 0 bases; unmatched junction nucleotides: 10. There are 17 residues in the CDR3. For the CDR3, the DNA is TGTGCCAGCAGCTCGACAGGGTTTGGTTTAGCCAAAAACATTCAGTACTTC. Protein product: CASSSTGFGLAKNIQYF.

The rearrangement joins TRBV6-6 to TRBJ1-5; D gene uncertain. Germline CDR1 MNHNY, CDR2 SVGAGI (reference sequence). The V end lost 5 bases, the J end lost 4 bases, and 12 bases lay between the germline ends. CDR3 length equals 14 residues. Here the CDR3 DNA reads TGTGCCAGCAGTCCCGAAACCATTAATCAGCCCCAGCATTTT. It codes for CASSPETINQPQHF.

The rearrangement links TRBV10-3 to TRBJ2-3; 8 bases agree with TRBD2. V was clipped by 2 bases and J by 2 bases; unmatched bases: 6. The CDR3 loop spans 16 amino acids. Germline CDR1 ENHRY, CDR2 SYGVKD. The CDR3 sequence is CAISEAIAGNTDTQYF. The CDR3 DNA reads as TGTGCCATCAGTGAGGCAATAGCGGGGAACACAGATACGCAGTATTTT.

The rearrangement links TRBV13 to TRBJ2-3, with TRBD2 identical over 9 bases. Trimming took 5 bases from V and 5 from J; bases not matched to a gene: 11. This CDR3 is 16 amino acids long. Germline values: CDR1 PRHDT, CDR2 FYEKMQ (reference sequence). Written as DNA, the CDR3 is TGTGCCAGCAGCGCCCCCCAGCGGGGGGAAGGAGATACGCAGTATTTT. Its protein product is CASSAPQRGEGDTQYF.

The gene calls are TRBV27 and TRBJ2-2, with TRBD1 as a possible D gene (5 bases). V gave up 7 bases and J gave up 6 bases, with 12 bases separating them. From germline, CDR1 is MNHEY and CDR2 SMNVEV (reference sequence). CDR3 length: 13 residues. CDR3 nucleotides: TGTGCCAGCAATCTCCAGGGATCCGGGGAGCTGTTTTTT. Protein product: CASNLQGSGELFF.

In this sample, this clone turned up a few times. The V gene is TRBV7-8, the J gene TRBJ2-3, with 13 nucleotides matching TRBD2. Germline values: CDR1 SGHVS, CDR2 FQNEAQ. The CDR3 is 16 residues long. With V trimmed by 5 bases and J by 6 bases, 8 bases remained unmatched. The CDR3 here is CASSLPTSGGPDTQYF. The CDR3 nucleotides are TGTGCCAGCAGCCTACCGACTAGCGGGGGGCCGGATACGCAGTATTTT.

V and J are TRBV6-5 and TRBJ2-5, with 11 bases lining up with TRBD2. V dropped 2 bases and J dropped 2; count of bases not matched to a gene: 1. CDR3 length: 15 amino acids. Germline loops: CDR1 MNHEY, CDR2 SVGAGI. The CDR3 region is CASSYTSGGQETQYF. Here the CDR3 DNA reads TGTGCCAGCAGTTACACTAGCGGGGGTCAAGAGACCCAGTACTTC.

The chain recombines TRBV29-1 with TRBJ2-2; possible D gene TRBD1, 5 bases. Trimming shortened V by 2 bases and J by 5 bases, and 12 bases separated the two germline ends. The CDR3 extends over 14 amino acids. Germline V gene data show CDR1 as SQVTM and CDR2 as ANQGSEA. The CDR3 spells CSVEPQAQTGELFF. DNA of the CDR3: TGCAGCGTTGAACCACAGGCCCAAACCGGGGAGCTGTTTTTT.

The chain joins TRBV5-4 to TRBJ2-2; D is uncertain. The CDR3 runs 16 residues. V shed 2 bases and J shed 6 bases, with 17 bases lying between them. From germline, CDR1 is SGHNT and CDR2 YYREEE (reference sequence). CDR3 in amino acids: CASSFWLEGLSGELFF. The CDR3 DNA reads TGTGCCAGCAGCTTTTGGCTAGAAGGTCTGTCCGGGGAGCTGTTTTTT.

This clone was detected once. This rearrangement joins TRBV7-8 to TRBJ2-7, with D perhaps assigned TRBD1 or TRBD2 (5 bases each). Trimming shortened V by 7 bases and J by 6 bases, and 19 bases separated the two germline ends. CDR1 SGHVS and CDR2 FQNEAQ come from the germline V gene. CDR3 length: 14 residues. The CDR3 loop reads CASNLPGQAGEQYF. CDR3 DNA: TGTGCCAGCAACCTACCGGGGCAGGCCGGCGAGCAGTACTTC.

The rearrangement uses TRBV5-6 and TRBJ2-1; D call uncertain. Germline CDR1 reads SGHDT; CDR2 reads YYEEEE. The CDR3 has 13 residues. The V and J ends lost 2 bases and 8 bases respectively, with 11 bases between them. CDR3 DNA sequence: TGTGCCAGCAGCTTAGGGTTGATGGATGAGCAGTTCTTC. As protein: CASSLGLMDEQFF.

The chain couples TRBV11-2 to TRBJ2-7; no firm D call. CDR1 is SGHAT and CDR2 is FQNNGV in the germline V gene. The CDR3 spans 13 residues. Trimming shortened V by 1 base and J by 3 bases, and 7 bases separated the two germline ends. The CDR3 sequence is CASSLAQLYEQYF. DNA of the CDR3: TGTGCCAGCAGCTTAGCACAGCTCTACGAGCAGTACTTC.

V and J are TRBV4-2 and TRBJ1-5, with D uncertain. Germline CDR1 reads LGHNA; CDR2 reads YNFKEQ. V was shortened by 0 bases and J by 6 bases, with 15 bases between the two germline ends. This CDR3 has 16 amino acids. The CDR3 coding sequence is TGTGCCAGCAGCCAAGATTGGGCAGGAGGTTCTCAGCCCCAGCATTTT. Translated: CASSQDWAGGSQPQHF.

The CDR3 DNA reads as TGTGCCAGCAGCCCACTACCGTACTACGAGCAGTACTTC. As protein: CASSPLPYYEQYF. This chain links TRBV7-9 with TRBJ2-7; D not certain. Germline-derived CDR1 and CDR2 are SEHNR and FQNEAQ (reference sequence). V shed 5 bases and J shed 3 bases, with 11 bases lying between them. CDR3 size: 13 residues.

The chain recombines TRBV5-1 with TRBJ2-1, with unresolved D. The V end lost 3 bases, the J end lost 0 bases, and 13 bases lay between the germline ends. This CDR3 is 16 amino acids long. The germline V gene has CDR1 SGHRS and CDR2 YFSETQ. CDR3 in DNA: TGCGCCAGCAGCTCCCCAGGCCTCAGCTCCTACAATGAGCAGTTCTTC. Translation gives CASSSPGLSSYNEQFF.

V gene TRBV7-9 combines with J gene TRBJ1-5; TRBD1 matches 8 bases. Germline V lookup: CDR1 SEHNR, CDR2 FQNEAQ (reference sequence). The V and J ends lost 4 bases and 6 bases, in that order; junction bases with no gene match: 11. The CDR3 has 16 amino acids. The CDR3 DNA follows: TGTGCCAGCAGCTCGTCCCGGGACAGGTTCGGTCAGCCCCAGCATTTT. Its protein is CASSSSRDRFGQPQHF.

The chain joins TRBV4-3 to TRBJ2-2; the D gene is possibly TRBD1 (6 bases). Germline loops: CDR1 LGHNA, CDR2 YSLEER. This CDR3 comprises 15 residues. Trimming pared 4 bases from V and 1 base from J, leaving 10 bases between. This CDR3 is CASSPWTENTGELFF. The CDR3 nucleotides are TGCGCCAGCAGCCCCTGGACAGAGAACACCGGGGAGCTGTTTTTT.